A few counts support the clone carrying this T cell receptor beta chain. The source of the sample is a study of response to subunit inactivated influenza vaccine. A single record per CDR3 protein comes from TCRdb applying MiXCR to the RT-PCR reads. Here the sample spans 500,000 to 750,000 distinct CDR3 sequences, 14% being singletons. The receptor was derived from a man in his forties or fifties who received an inactivated influenza vaccine. The input for sequencing was PBMCs from blood, taken 11 to 12 days after vaccination.

CDR3: CASSWQGTTEAFF. Written as DNA, the CDR3 is TGTGCCAGCAGCTGGCAGGGTACCACTGAAGCTTTCTTT. This chain connects TRBV11-2 to TRBJ1-1; tentative D call: TRBD1 (5 bases). Germline V gene sequence: CDR1 SGHAT, CDR2 FQNNGV. This CDR3 region has 13 residues. Between the trimmed V and J ends, which lost 4 bases and 4 bases, there was a span of 10 bases.